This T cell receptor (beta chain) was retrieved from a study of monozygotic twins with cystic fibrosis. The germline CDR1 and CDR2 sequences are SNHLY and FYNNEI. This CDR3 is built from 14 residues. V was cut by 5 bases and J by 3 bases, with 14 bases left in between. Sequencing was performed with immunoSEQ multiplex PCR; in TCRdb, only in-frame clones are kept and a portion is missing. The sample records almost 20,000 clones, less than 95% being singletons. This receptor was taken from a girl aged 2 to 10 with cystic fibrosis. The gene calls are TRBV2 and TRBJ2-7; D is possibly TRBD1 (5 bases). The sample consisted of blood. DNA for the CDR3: TGTGCCAGCAGTAAATGGGGCCCTCGCTACGAGCAGTACTTC. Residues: CASSKWGPRYEQYF. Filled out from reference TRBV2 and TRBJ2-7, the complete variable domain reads EPEVTQTPSHQVTQMGQEVILRCVPISNHLYFYWYRQILGQKVEFLVSFYNNEISEKSEIFDDQFSVERPDGSNFTLKIRSTKLEDSAMYFCASSKWGPRYEQYFGPGTRLTVT.